Shown below are 17 T cell receptor beta chains from a single sample sequenced in a study of cytomegalovirus exposure and HLA in healthy donors. Sequenced by immunoSEQ multiplex PCR; TCRdb stores in-frame clones only, minus some. The sample carries under 130,000 clones, roughly nine tenths recorded once. The sequenced sample was PBMCs. These receptors were obtained from a woman between 18 and 29 years old in good health and CMV-seropositive.

The genes are TRBV7-3 and TRBJ2-1, with D hard to call. CDR1 is SGHTA and CDR2 is FQGTGA in the germline V gene. The V and J ends lost 2 bases and 4 bases respectively, with 6 bases between them. There are 13 residues in the CDR3. This CDR3 reads CASSLFSYNEQFF. CDR3 nucleotide sequence: TGTGCCAGCAGCTTATTCAGTTACAATGAGCAGTTCTTC.

CDR3 amino acids: CASSPRGDTGNEQFF. Written as DNA, the CDR3 is TGTGCCAGCAGCCCCAGAGGGGACACCGGTAATGAGCAGTTCTTC. The gene calls are TRBV9 and TRBJ2-1, with D possibly being TRBD1 (6 bases). Germline CDR1 reads SGDLS; CDR2 reads YYNGEE. This CDR3 is 15 amino acids long. V was pared by 4 bases and J by 7 bases, with 18 bases between.

The chain is built from TRBV21-1 and TRBJ2-2; the D call TRBD2 from the table was never checked on the DNA. TRBV21-1 is a pseudogene. The CDR3 consists of 17 residues. DNA for the CDR3: TGTGCCAGCAGCAAGACGGGACGGGGGAAAAACACCGGGGAGCTGTTTTTT. It is translated as CASSKTGRGKNTGELFF.

The J gene is TRBJ1-1, the V gene TRBV28; D may be TRBD1 (6 bases). CDR1 MDHEN and CDR2 SYDVKM come from the germline V gene. V was shortened by 4 bases and J by 1 base, with 7 bases between the two germline ends. This CDR3 is built from 13 residues. CDR3: CASSWGQNTEAFF. The CDR3 bases are TGTGCCAGCAGTTGGGGACAGAACACTGAAGCTTTCTTT.

The chain recombines TRBV7-8 with TRBJ2-5; a weak D match, TRBD1 (6 bases). V was cut by 8 bases and J by 2 bases, with 15 bases left in between. The CDR3 contains 14 residues. Germline V gene sequence: CDR1 SGHVS, CDR2 FQNEAQ. In nucleotides, the CDR3 is TGTGCCAGCGACTCCGGACAGTCACAAGAGACCCAGTACTTC. Translating it yields CASDSGQSQETQYF. The complete variable domain, with remaining parts taken from reference TRBV7-8 and TRBJ2-5, reads GAGVSQSPRYKVAKRGQDVALRCDPISGHVSLFWYQQALGQGPEFLTYFQNEAQLDKSGLPSDRFFAERPEGSVSTLKIQRTQQEDSAVYLCASDSGQSQETQYFGPGTRLLVL.

J is TRBJ2-1 and V is TRBV6-1, with D perhaps TRBD2 (7 bases). The CDR3 contains 16 residues. Trimming pared 2 bases from V and 9 bases from J, leaving 20 bases between. CDR1 and CDR2 (germline): MNHNS, SASEGT. This CDR3 is CASSELGGGNRGEQFF. The CDR3, as DNA: TGTGCCAGCAGTGAATTAGGGGGGGGAAATCGTGGTGAGCAGTTCTTC.

V usage is TRBV5-1 and J usage is TRBJ2-2; 12 bases match TRBD2. Germline V gives CDR1 SGHRS, CDR2 YFSETQ. The CDR3 runs 21 residues. Trimming took 0 bases from V and 0 from J; bases not matched to a gene: 12. The CDR3: CASSLALLAGGPSTNTGELFF. In DNA, the CDR3 is TGCGCCAGCAGCTTGGCCCTGCTAGCGGGAGGGCCGTCCACGAACACCGGGGAGCTGTTTTTT.

This chain connects TRBV5-1 to TRBJ2-7; 7 bases line up with TRBD2. The CDR3 spans 20 residues. Germline trimming cut 4 bases from V and 2 bases from J; bases unmatched to any gene: 24. Germline CDR1 and CDR2: SGHRS and YFSETQ. CDR3 sequence (DNA): TGCGCCAGCAGCCCCATCTGGTCGGGACTAACCCTCGTTAGCCCCTACGAGCAGTACTTC. This encodes CASSPIWSGLTLVSPYEQYF.

The chain employs TRBV4-1 and TRBJ1-3; D call uncertain. The CDR3 runs to 17 residues. V lost 6 bases, J lost 1 base, and 19 bases lay in between. Germline V gives CDR1 MGHRA, CDR2 YSYEKL. The CDR3 loop reads CASRNPPMGGSGNTIYF. CDR3 in DNA: TGCGCCAGCAGGAATCCCCCAATGGGAGGTTCTGGAAACACCATATATTTT.

In nucleotides, the CDR3 is TGTGCCAGTAGTGGACTCCCTCTCGGGGGGAACACTGAAGCTTTCTTT. Protein product: CASSGLPLGGNTEAFF. The genes are TRBV19 and TRBJ1-1, with D tentatively TRBD1 (5 bases). Germline loops: CDR1 LNHDA, CDR2 SQIVND (reference sequence). The CDR3 totals 16 residues. With 5 bases removed from V and 1 base from J, the gap between germline ends came to 17 bases.

This chain joins TRBV19 and TRBJ1-4; 12 positions match TRBD1. The CDR3 is 14 amino acids. Trimming at V came to 2 bases and at J to 11 bases, leaving 3 bases not matched to a gene. Looked up from germline, CDR1 is LNHDA and CDR2 is SQIVND (reference sequence). As DNA, the CDR3 is TGTGCCAGTAGTATATCCGGGACAGGGGGCAAACTGTTTTTT. Translated, it gives CASSISGTGGKLFF.

The chain carries TRBV19 and TRBJ1-1; D unclear. Germline loops: CDR1 LNHDA, CDR2 SQIVND (reference sequence). V lost 10 bases to trimming and J lost 0 bases, with 12 bases between them. The CDR3 runs 13 residues. The CDR3 DNA reads TGTGCCACCCGGGAGACCATGAACACTGAAGCTTTCTTT. This sequence encodes CATRETMNTEAFF.

The count of this clone is one. The chain employs TRBV5-1 and TRBJ2-1; D uncertain. The CDR3 covers 11 residues. Germline-derived CDR1 and CDR2 are SGHRS and YFSETQ. The germline V and J ends were trimmed by 3 bases and 6 bases, with 4 bases remaining between them. The CDR3 bases are TGCGCCAGCAGCTACAGCAATGAGCAGTTCTTC. The encoded protein is CASSYSNEQFF. Looking up the rest from reference TRBV5-1 and TRBJ2-1 gives the full variable domain: KAGVTQTPRYLIKTRGQQVTLSCSPISGHRSVSWYQQTPGQGLQFLFEYFSETQRNKGNFPGRFSGRQFSNSRSEMNVSTLELGDSALYLCASSYSNEQFFGPGTRLTVL.

The gene calls are TRBV6-1 and TRBJ2-2; 8 bases line up with TRBD2. The CDR3 runs 14 residues. Germline CDR1 MNHNS, CDR2 SASEGT. V lost 7 bases and J lost 3; bases outside the gene matches: 4. The CDR3 nucleotides are TGTGCCAGCAACCGAGCGGGAGACACCGGGGAGCTGTTTTTT. Protein sequence: CASNRAGDTGELFF.

This clone was observed a single time. The chain links TRBV7-2 to TRBJ2-3; unclear D gene. V was shortened by 5 bases and J by 2 bases, with 2 bases between the two germline ends. CDR3 length: 11 residues. Germline V lookup: CDR1 SGHTA, CDR2 FQGNSA. CDR3 loop: CASSHTDTQYF. Written as DNA, the CDR3 is TGTGCCAGCAGCCACACAGATACGCAGTATTTT.

CDR3 loop: CASSSPTGTYGYTF. DNA for the CDR3: TGTGCCAGCAGTTCCCCCACAGGAACCTATGGCTACACCTTC. The chain joins TRBV6-1 to TRBJ1-2; weak D call: TRBD1 (5 bases). V shed 5 bases and J shed 4 bases, with 14 bases lying between them. CDR1 and CDR2 from the germline V gene are MNHNS and SASEGT. This CDR3 spans 14 amino acids.

A remark on this clone: Relative to the germline gene, one junction end is altered; a read error may explain this. The V and J genes are TRBV7-7 and TRBJ1-1; D not resolved. Germline CDR1 reads SSHAT; CDR2 reads FNYEAQ (reference sequence). This CDR3 is built from 13 residues. CDR3 sequence (DNA): TGTGCTAGCAGCTTAGGGTCGGGCACTGAAGCTTTCTTT. Amino acids: CASSLGSGTEAFF.